This TCR beta chain was recorded in a study of blood T cells in healthy people across ages. Study outcomes and limitations: It was held that diversity estimates obtained from one million T cells represented underestimates. Any changes in expanded clonotypes were possibly confounded, as donor CMV status remained unknown. Unsorted PBMC material precluded a definitive naive versus antigen-experienced comparison.

Germline V CDR1 and CDR2: KGHSY, FQNENV. This CDR3 has 14 amino acids. Trimming left V 0 bases short and J 7 bases short, with 12 bases between. Of note for this clonotype: Its target is unknown.

Then a second PCR, running roughly 7 to 11 cycles, was carried out with a sample-barcoded 5' primer and a J-beta primer mix. TCRdb used MiXCR to reprocess the 5' RACE reads, holding one entry per CDR3 protein. Of around 2 million distinct CDR3 sequences listed, about two fifths are singletons. The V and J genes are TRBV16 and TRBJ1-2; D perhaps matches TRBD1 (5 bases). Sequenced sample: blood. This sequence was found in a human donor in good health. The CDR3 sequence: CASSQSGRDSGYTF. The CDR3 coding sequence is TGTGCCAGCAGCCAATCAGGGCGGGACTCTGGCTACACCTTC.